One and the same sample provided the 8 T cell receptor beta chains below, sequenced in a study of blood T cell repertoires in COVID-19. Here immunoSEQ multiplex PCR was the method, and the copy in TCRdb shows in-frame clones only, minus some. The profile shows approximately 250,000 clones, around 90% of them singletons. The source material was PBMCs or T cells enriched from blood (not recorded which). Receptor source: a woman in her 30s with acute COVID-19.

The CDR3 spells CASSLYGSPANSPLHF. CDR3 bases: TGTGCCAGCAGTTTATATGGTAGCCCCGCTAATTCACCCCTCCACTTT. V usage is TRBV27 and J usage is TRBJ1-6; unclear D gene. CDR1 is MNHEY and CDR2 is SMNVEV in the germline V gene (reference sequence). The ends were cut back, 1 base at V and 6 bases at J, with 13 bases in the middle. The CDR3 length is 16 residues.

This clone was seen a handful of times. V is TRBV30 and J is TRBJ2-3; 9 bases line up with TRBD1. Germline loops: CDR1 GTSNPN, CDR2 SVGIG (reference sequence). V lost 1 base, J lost 6 bases, and 11 bases stayed unmatched. The CDR3 loop spans 16 amino acids. CDR3 sequence: CAWSGRRDRASDTQYF. The CDR3 DNA is TGTGCCTGGAGTGGCCGTAGGGACAGGGCTTCGGATACGCAGTATTTT.

V and J are TRBV27 and TRBJ1-1, with 11 bases that match TRBD1. Trimming took 5 bases from V and 2 from J; bases not matched to a gene: 10. The CDR3 runs to 17 residues. Per the germline V gene, CDR1 is MNHEY and CDR2 is SMNVEV (reference sequence). DNA for the CDR3: TGTGCCAGCAGTACTCGGGACAGGGGGTTCCCAAACACTGAAGCTTTCTTT. It yields the protein CASSTRDRGFPNTEAFF.

For the CDR3, the DNA is TGTGCCAGCAGCTTGCAGGGGGCAAGCAATCAGCCCCAGCATTTT. Its translation: CASSLQGASNQPQHF. The chain uses TRBV5-8 and TRBJ1-5; 8 bases align to TRBD1. Unmatched junction bases numbered 1, after V lost 1 base and J lost 1 base. The CDR3 has 15 residues. Germline lookup yields CDR1 SGHTS and CDR2 YDEGEE.

The rearrangement joins TRBV7-9 to TRBJ2-2; D uncertain. The CDR3 sequence is 14 residues long. Trimming cost V 5 bases and J 0 bases, with 7 bases left between them. Germline loops: CDR1 SEHNR, CDR2 FQNEAQ (reference sequence). CDR3 DNA: TGTGCCAGCAGCCCTTCCTCGAACACCGGGGAGCTGTTTTTT. Its translation: CASSPSSNTGELFF. The variable domain in full, completed from reference TRBV7-9 and TRBJ2-2, reads DTGVSQNPRHKITKRGQNVTFRCDPISEHNRLYWYRQTLGQGPEFLTYFQNEAQLEKSRLLSDRFSAERPKGSFSTLEIQRTEQGDSAMYLCASSPSSNTGELFFGEGSRLTVL.

The chain joins TRBV3-1 (or the pseudogene TRBV3-2) to TRBJ2-2; D is unresolved. V was clipped by 3 bases and J by 5 bases, with 4 bases between them. Germline V CDR1 and CDR2: LGHDT, YNNKEL (reference sequence). The CDR3 extends over 12 amino acids. The CDR3 here is CASSHRTGELFF. CDR3 bases: TGTGCCAGCAGCCACCGGACCGGGGAGCTGTTTTTT.

V and J are TRBV2 and TRBJ1-2; D unclear. Germline V gene data show CDR1 as SNHLY and CDR2 as FYNNEI. The ends were cut back, 6 bases at V and 5 bases at J, with 13 bases in the middle. The CDR3 is 13 amino acids. The CDR3 is CASRRSATYGYTF. For the CDR3, the DNA is TGTGCCAGCAGGCGGTCGGCAACTTATGGCTACACCTTC.

The chain carries TRBV4-3 and TRBJ2-1; TRBD2 is a possible D gene (6 bases). V was cut by 1 base and J by 10 bases, with 8 bases left in between. Germline V lookup: CDR1 LGHNA, CDR2 YSLEER. The CDR3 covers 12 residues. The CDR3 region is CASSQVGSEQFF. In DNA form, the CDR3 reads TGCGCCAGCAGCCAAGTCGGGAGCGAGCAGTTCTTC.